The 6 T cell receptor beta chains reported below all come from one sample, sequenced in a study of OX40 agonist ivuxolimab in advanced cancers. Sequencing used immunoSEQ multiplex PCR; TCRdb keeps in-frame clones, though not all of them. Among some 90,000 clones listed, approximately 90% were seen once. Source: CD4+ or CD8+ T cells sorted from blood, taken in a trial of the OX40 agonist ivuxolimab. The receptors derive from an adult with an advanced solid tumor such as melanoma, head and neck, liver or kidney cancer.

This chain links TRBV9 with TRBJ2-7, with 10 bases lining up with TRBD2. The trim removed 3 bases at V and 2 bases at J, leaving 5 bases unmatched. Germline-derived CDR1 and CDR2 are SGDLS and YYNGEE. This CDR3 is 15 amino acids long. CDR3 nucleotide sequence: TGTGCCAGCAGCGACCGGACTAGCGGACCCTACGAGCAGTACTTC. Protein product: CASSDRTSGPYEQYF.

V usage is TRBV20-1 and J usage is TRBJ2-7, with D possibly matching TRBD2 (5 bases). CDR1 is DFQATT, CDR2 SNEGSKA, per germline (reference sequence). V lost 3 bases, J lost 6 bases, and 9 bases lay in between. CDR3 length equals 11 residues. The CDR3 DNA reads TGCAGTGCTAGTCGCGGGCCCGAGCAGTACTTC. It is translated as CSASRGPEQYF.

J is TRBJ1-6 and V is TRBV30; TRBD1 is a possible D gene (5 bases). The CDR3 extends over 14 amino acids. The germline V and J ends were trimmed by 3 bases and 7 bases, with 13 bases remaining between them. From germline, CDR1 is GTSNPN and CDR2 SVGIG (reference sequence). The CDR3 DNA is TGTGCCTGGAGCGCCGGGACGCCCAATTCACCCCTCCACTTT. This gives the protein CAWSAGTPNSPLHF.

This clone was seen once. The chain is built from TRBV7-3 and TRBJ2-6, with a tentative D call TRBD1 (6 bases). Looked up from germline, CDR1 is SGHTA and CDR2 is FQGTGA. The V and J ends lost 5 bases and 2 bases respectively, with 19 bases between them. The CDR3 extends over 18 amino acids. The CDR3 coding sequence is TGTGCCAGCAGCCTATACCCTACAGGGATTGCTGGGGCCAACGTCCTGACTTTC. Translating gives CASSLYPTGIAGANVLTF. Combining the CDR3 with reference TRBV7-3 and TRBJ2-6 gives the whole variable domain GAGVSQTPSNKVTEKGKYVELRCDPISGHTALYWYRQSLGQGPEFLIYFQGTGAADDSGLPNDRFFAVRPEGSVSTLKIQRTERGDSAVYLCASSLYPTGIAGANVLTFGAGSRLTVL.

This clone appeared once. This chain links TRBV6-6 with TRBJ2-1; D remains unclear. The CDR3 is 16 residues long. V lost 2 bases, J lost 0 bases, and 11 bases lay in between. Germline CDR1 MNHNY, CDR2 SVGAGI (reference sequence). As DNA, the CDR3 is TGTGCCAGCAGTTACGATAGCCCAAGCTCCTACAATGAGCAGTTCTTC. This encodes CASSYDSPSSYNEQFF.

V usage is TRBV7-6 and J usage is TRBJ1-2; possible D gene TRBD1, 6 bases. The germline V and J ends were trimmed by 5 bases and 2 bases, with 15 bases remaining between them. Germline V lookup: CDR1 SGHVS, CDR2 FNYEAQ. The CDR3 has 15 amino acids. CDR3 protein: CASSPVGRGNYGYTF. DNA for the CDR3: TGTGCCAGCAGCCCCGTGGGCAGGGGCAACTATGGCTACACCTTC.